This T cell receptor beta chain was captured by sequencing in a study of blood T cell repertoires in COVID-19. Profiling relied on immunoSEQ multiplex PCR, and the TCRdb table lists in-frame clones only, not all of them. The sample contains fewer than 400,000 clones, approximately 88% of which appear only once. CDR1 and CDR2 (germline): SGHRS, YFSETQ. The V gene lost 2 bases and the J gene lost 0 bases, with 12 bases spanning the gap. This CDR3 contains 16 residues. Assignments of participants to cohorts depended upon their own reported clinical history. Cohort 3 donors counted as recovered after two negative PCRs, clearance, or resolved symptoms.

The receptor comes from a man aged 25 to 40 who had recovered from COVID-19. J is TRBJ1-3 and V is TRBV5-1; D not resolved. Source material: PBMCs or T cells enriched from blood (not recorded which). CDR3 nucleotides: TGCGCCAGCAGCTTTGGTGGTTCGGGCTCTGGAAACACCATATATTTT. It specifies CASSFGGSGSGNTIYF.